This T cell receptor (beta chain) was found in a study of blood T cells in healthy people across ages. Study-level points and caveats: Naive T cell percentage by flow cytometry tracked strongly with beta diversity.

A second roughly 6 to 11 cycle PCR used barcoded and J-beta primers. Sequencing recovered at least 3 million CDR3-containing paired-end reads from each sample. TCRdb analysed the 5' RACE reads with MiXCR anew, one entry per CDR3 protein. The sample gives roughly 1.9 million distinct CDR3 sequences, approximately 40% of which show up once; around 23% is in the top ten. Germline V gene data show CDR1 as KGHDR and CDR2 as SFDVKD. The CDR3 is made up of 13 amino acids. V was trimmed by 12 bases and J by 5 bases, leaving 18 bases between them. This clonotype was observed a handful of times. Its antigen is unidentified.

The sample consisted of blood. This TCR was sampled from a human donor in good health. The chain carries TRBV24-1 and TRBJ1-2; tentative D call: TRBD1 (6 bases). CDR3 nucleotide sequence: TGTGCCGTCCGGGACACTCGAGCGTATGGCTACACCTTC. Amino acids: CAVRDTRAYGYTF.